This T cell receptor (beta chain) comes out of a study of blood T cell repertoires in COVID-19. About the research overall: Collection of acute and convalescent COVID-19 samples took place in the United States, Italy and Spain. T cells, B-cell-depleted T cells, or PBMCs provided the cDNA or gDNA that served as material.

V was trimmed by 8 bases and J by 5 bases, leaving 12 bases between them. In germline, CDR1 is MNHEY, CDR2 SMNVEV (reference sequence). This CDR3 has 12 residues. Authors' processing steps: How many nucleated cells were present was estimated from reference gene primer amplification. Measured with immunoSEQ multiplex PCR; TCRdb has only the in-frame clones, and not every one. V, J and clone size reflect that table, while D and trimming were determined from the DNA. The sample lists tens of thousands of clones, about 92% occurring once. The clonotype comes from a human donor in a cohort sampled during active COVID-19. This chain uses TRBV27 with TRBJ2-5; weak D call: TRBD2 (7 bases). Source material: peripheral blood. This chain's CDR3 is CASSGGGETQYF. DNA for the CDR3: TGTGCCAGCTCGGGGGGCGGCGAGACCCAGTACTTC.